These 30 T cell receptor beta chains were sequenced from one sample in a study of T cell clonality in common variable immunodeficiency. Some clones are missing from TCRdb's copy, which holds only in-frame ones; the method was immunoSEQ multiplex PCR. This sample has fewer than 75,000 clones, each found more than once. Sequencing input: peripheral blood mononuclear cells. Every receptor here comes from a person between 18 and 75 years old in good health.

This clone has more than one count but fewer than ten. Read sequence stops 3 residues before the CDR3 end, and the germline J gene provides the missing end. The chain combines TRBV4-2 with TRBJ2-7; D call uncertain. V was trimmed by 2 bases and J by 1 base, leaving 9 bases between them. Germline V gene data show CDR1 as LGHNA and CDR2 as YNFKEQ. The CDR3 spans 14 residues. The sequenced CDR3 bases are TGTGCCAGCAGCCAATCTCCTCTATCCTACGAG. This translates into CASSQSPLSYE. The full CDR3 protein is CASSQSPLSYEQYF.

The sample holds a few counts of this clone. The read finishes 3 residues shy of the CDR3 end, and the germline J gene is used to complete it. The J gene is TRBJ1-1, the V gene TRBV19; TRBD1 aligns across 7 bases. This CDR3 region has 14 residues. Germline assignment: CDR1 LNHDA and CDR2 SQIVND (reference sequence). The CDR3 bases that were read are TGTGCCAGTAGACCGACAGGGACTCCTATCGAG. Protein: CASRPTGTPIE. The full CDR3 protein is CASRPTGTPIEAFF. The whole variable domain, remainder taken from reference TRBV19 and TRBJ1-1, is DGGITQSPKYLFRKEGQNVTLSCEQNLNHDAMYWYRQDPGQGLRLIYYSQIVNDFQKGDIAEGYSVSREKKESFPLTVTSAQKNPTAFYLCASRPTGTPIEAFFGQGTRLTVV.

This clone was seen at least ten times. The read terminates 3 residues before the CDR3 end, so the remaining end is supplied by the germline J gene. The rearrangement uses TRBV20-1 and TRBJ1-4; TRBD1 agrees at 8 bases. The CDR3 contains 14 residues. Germline V CDR1 and CDR2: DFQATT, SNEGSKA (reference sequence). Trimming took 6 bases from V and 8 from J; bases not matched to a gene: 11. The CDR3 sequence is CSAFDRGLGEKLFF. The sequenced part of the CDR3 DNA is TGCAGTGCCTTCGACAGGGGATTAGGGGAAAAA.

Many counts were recorded for this clone. The read ends 3 residues before the CDR3 terminus; that terminus is restored from the germline J gene. This chain connects TRBV2 to TRBJ1-5, with TRBD1 matching over 10 bases. The CDR3 loop spans 16 amino acids. The V gene's germline CDR1 is SNHLY and CDR2 FYNNEI. Unmatched junction bases numbered 4, after V lost 5 bases and J lost 0 bases. The CDR3 here is CASSRQGALSNQPQHF. CDR3 bases read: TGTGCCAGCAGTCGACAGGGGGCCCTTAGCAATCAGCCC.

This clone was counted ten times or more. The sequenced fragment ends 3 residues before the CDR3 boundary, so the rest is inferred from the germline J gene. The chain recombines TRBV7-2 with TRBJ1-4; TRBD1 matches 7 bases. V shed 5 bases and J 3 bases; nucleotides not matched to a gene: 6. CDR1 SGHTA and CDR2 FQGNSA come from the germline V gene. The CDR3 totals 15 residues. CDR3 DNA (partial): TGTGCCAGCAGCCGCCAGGGGGTGGCTAATGAAAAA. Residues: CASSRQGVANEK. The CDR3 in full is CASSRQGVANEKLFF.

This clone came up a few times. The CDR3 end is not reached by the read, which stops 3 residues before it; the germline J gene fills it in. The V gene is TRBV30, the J gene TRBJ2-4, with 11 bases identical to TRBD1. Germline loops: CDR1 GTSNPN, CDR2 SVGIG (reference sequence). This CDR3 comprises 13 residues. The CDR3: CAWSLGQGDGQYF. The covered CDR3 bases are TGTGCCTGGAGTTTGGGACAGGGGGATGGT.

This clone was found a few times. The read comes to an end 3 residues before the CDR3 does, leaving the germline J gene to fill in the end. This sequence joins TRBV11-2 and TRBJ1-5; D possibly corresponds to TRBD1 (5 bases). V shed 1 base and J shed 3 bases, with 10 bases lying between them. CDR1 is SGHAT and CDR2 is FQNNGV in the germline V gene. The CDR3 spans 15 residues. The sequenced part of the CDR3 DNA is TGTGCCAGCAGCTTAGGTGGGGGACTCAATCAGCCC. It translates to CASSLGGGLNQP. Given in full, the CDR3 is CASSLGGGLNQPQHF.

This clone was counted at least ten times. A junction boundary mismatches the germline segment, possibly from a read error. The read halts 3 residues ahead of the CDR3 end, with the missing end drawn from the germline J gene. This chain connects TRBV7-3 to TRBJ1-2; 7 positions match TRBD1. The CDR3 covers 18 residues. CDR1 SGHTA and CDR2 FQGTGA come from the germline V gene. CDR3 DNA (partial): TGTGCCAGCAGCCTAACCAAGGAAATTAGGGGGCGTGCGGTTGAC. Its translation is CASSLTKEIRGRAVD. The entire CDR3 sequence reads CASSLTKEIRGRAVDYTF.

This clone was seen at least ten times. The read ends 3 residues early relative to the CDR3; the germline J gene fills the gap. The gene calls are TRBV5-4 and TRBJ2-1, with 9 bases identical to TRBD2. Germline V gives CDR1 SGHNT, CDR2 YYREEE (reference sequence). V gave up 3 bases and J gave up 4 bases; unmatched junction bases: 8. The CDR3 consists of 16 residues. CDR3 bases read: TGTGCCAGCAGCTCTAGGGCTAGCGGGATATACAATGAG. Translated, it gives CASSSRASGIYNE. The whole CDR3 is CASSSRASGIYNEQFF.

This clone showed up many times. CDR3 DNA, as far as it was read: TGTGCCAGCAGCCCTTCCTGGACAGTGGGGACTGAA. Translating it yields CASSPSWTVGTE. The entire CDR3 reads CASSPSWTVGTEAFF. This chain connects TRBV7-9 to TRBJ1-1; D perhaps matches TRBD1 (6 bases). Read data end 3 residues before the CDR3 end; the end is taken from the germline J gene. The ends were cut back, 5 bases at V and 5 bases at J, with 18 bases in the middle. From germline, CDR1 is SEHNR and CDR2 FQNEAQ (reference sequence). The CDR3 runs 15 residues.

Remarks on this clone: The DNA ends 3 residues before the CDR3 does, and the rest of the CDR3 is filled in from the germline J gene. The rearrangement uses TRBV7-6 and TRBJ1-6, with D uncertain. Germline lookup yields CDR1 SGHVS and CDR2 FNYEAQ. The CDR3 sequence is 16 residues long. The CDR3 here is CASSLDPLAGAETLHF. CDR3 DNA (partial): TGTGCCAGCAGCTTAGATCCGCTAGCGGGAGCGGAGACC.

This clone was counted many times. The read ends 3 residues shy of where the CDR3 ends; the end is completed using the germline J gene. This rearrangement joins TRBV5-4 to TRBJ2-2, with 8 bases that match TRBD2. Germline V gene sequence: CDR1 SGHNT, CDR2 YYREEE (reference sequence). The CDR3 has 16 amino acids. Germline trimming cut 3 bases from V and 1 base from J; bases unmatched to any gene: 5. CDR3: CASSSPLAGNTGELFF. The CDR3 bases that were read are TGTGCCAGCAGCTCTCCCCTAGCGGGGAACACCGGGGAG.

This clone was counted at least ten times. The read is 3 residues too short to cover the CDR3 end, so that end is filled in from the germline J gene. This chain links TRBV2 with TRBJ2-1; 7 bases match TRBD1. V lost 7 bases to trimming and J lost 8 bases; unmatched junction nucleotides: 8. CDR3 length: 13 amino acids. CDR1 SNHLY and CDR2 FYNNEI come from the germline V gene. The covered CDR3 bases are TGTGCCAGCACCCAGGGGGTTGGCTATGAG. Translated: CASTQGVGYE. The complete CDR3 sequence is CASTQGVGYEQFF.

This clone was recorded many times. The missing CDR3 end, 3 residues past where the read stops, is filled in from the germline J gene. This chain links TRBV6-2 or TRBV6-3 with TRBJ1-2, with TRBD1 matching 7 bases. The trim removed 6 bases at V and 4 bases at J, leaving 8 bases unmatched. Germline CDR1 reads MNHEY; CDR2 reads SVGEGT. This CDR3 has 14 amino acids. Partial CDR3 DNA: TGTGCCAGCAGAAAGGCAGGGGGAATCTATGGC. It is translated as CASRKAGGIYG. The CDR3, in full, reads CASRKAGGIYGYTF.

This clone was seen at least ten times. Read data end 3 residues before the CDR3 end; the end is taken from the germline J gene. The chain is built from TRBV19 and TRBJ2-1, with D perhaps TRBD2 (6 bases). The germline V and J ends were trimmed by 6 bases and 4 bases, with 19 bases remaining between them. The V gene's germline CDR1 is LNHDA and CDR2 SQIVND (reference sequence). The CDR3 loop spans 16 amino acids. The CDR3 bases that were read are TGTGCCAGTAGCCCATTCCGGGGACTCATGTACAATGAG. The encoded protein is CASSPFRGLMYNE. The whole CDR3 protein reads CASSPFRGLMYNEQFF.

This clone was counted many times. The missing CDR3 end, 3 residues past where the read stops, is filled in from the germline J gene. The chain joins TRBV7-8 to TRBJ1-1; no definite D call. This CDR3 has 15 amino acids. Germline V lookup: CDR1 SGHVS, CDR2 FQNEAQ. Trimming took 6 bases from V and 5 from J, leaving 19 bases between them. This CDR3 is CASSPSRVVETEAFF. The DNA read from the CDR3 is TGTGCCAGCAGTCCTAGCCGGGTGGTGGAGACTGAA.

Concerning this clone: The observed sequence ends 3 residues before the CDR3 terminus, with the missing tail filled in from the germline J gene. V gene TRBV6-1 combines with J gene TRBJ2-7; 7 bases map to TRBD2. The germline V gene has CDR1 MNHNS and CDR2 SASEGT. The CDR3 length is 16 residues. Trimming removed 1 base from V and 1 base from J; junction bases left unmatched: 7. This chain's CDR3 is CASSEGRSGLSYEQYF. Incomplete CDR3 DNA: TGTGCCAGCAGTGAAGGCCGCTCGGGACTATCCTACGAG.

The table lists this clone with many counts. The read finishes 3 residues shy of the CDR3 end, and the germline J gene is used to complete it. The chain employs TRBV6-2 or TRBV6-3 and TRBJ2-3; TRBD2 might be the D (6 bases). The germline V gene has CDR1 MNHEY and CDR2 SVGEGT. This CDR3 has 13 amino acids. The V and J ends lost 2 bases and 6 bases respectively, with 9 bases between them. CDR3 sequence reads: CASSYEGLDTQYF. Incomplete CDR3 DNA: TGTGCCAGCAGTTACGAGGGACTTGATACG.

This clone was counted many times. The read gets to within 3 residues of the CDR3 end, and the germline J gene fills in the rest. The gene calls are TRBV20-1 and TRBJ2-5; a possible D gene is TRBD2 (7 bases). The CDR3 contains 16 residues. Germline V lookup: CDR1 DFQATT, CDR2 SNEGSKA (reference sequence). Trimming left V 5 bases short and J 5 bases short, with 24 bases between. Partial CDR3 DNA: TGCAGTGCTTGGGACTACCAAGACAAGAGGGGGGAGACC. As protein: CSAWDYQDKRGET. The entire CDR3 protein is CSAWDYQDKRGETQYF.

A word on this clone: The CDR3 end lies 3 residues beyond the end of the read and is filled in from the germline J gene. This chain links TRBV5-1 with TRBJ2-3; tentatively, D is TRBD2 (7 bases). The germline gives CDR1 SGHRS, CDR2 YFSETQ. CDR3 length: 16 residues. V lost 3 bases to trimming and J lost 5 bases, with 19 bases between them. The CDR3 here is CASSSRREGGGDTQYF. The sequenced part of the CDR3 DNA is TGCGCCAGCAGCTCGCGCAGGGAGGGGGGGGGAGATACG.

There are many counts of this clone. The observed sequence ends 3 residues before the CDR3 terminus, with the missing tail filled in from the germline J gene. V usage is TRBV9 and J usage is TRBJ2-7; 7 bases align to TRBD1. The J segment lost 4 bases and the V segment lost 0 bases, leaving 7 bases of the junction unmatched. Germline values: CDR1 SGDLS, CDR2 YYNGEE. This CDR3 comprises 15 residues. This CDR3 is CASSVVAGGDYEQYF. The part of the CDR3 DNA that was read is TGTGCCAGCAGCGTAGTGGCAGGGGGTGATTACGAG.

This clone occurred many times. The CDR3 end lies 3 residues beyond the end of the read and is filled in from the germline J gene. The chain recombines TRBV20-1 with TRBJ1-2, with D perhaps matching TRBD1 (5 bases). Germline loops: CDR1 DFQATT, CDR2 SNEGSKA (reference sequence). V lost 6 bases and J lost 7, with 18 bases in between. The CDR3 runs 13 residues. The covered CDR3 bases are TGCAGTGCGACAGATTCGGGCTCTGCTGGC. Translated, it gives CSATDSGSAG. The whole CDR3 reads CSATDSGSAGYTF.

This clone showed up many times. The read halts 3 residues ahead of the CDR3 end, with the missing end drawn from the germline J gene. The chain recombines TRBV19 with TRBJ1-2; D not resolved. The CDR3 loop spans 15 amino acids. The germline gives CDR1 LNHDA, CDR2 SQIVND (reference sequence). V was trimmed by 6 bases and J by 0 bases, leaving 14 bases between them. The CDR3 loop reads CASSVTRTTNYGYTF. The covered CDR3 bases are TGTGCCAGTAGCGTAACCCGTACAACTAACTATGGC.

Points on this clone: The read stops 3 residues short of the end of the CDR3; the missing end is completed from the germline J gene. The rearrangement links TRBV7-6 to TRBJ2-1; TRBD1 might be the D (5 bases). Per germline, CDR1 SGHVS and CDR2 FNYEAQ. V gave up 5 bases and J gave up 7 bases, with 18 bases separating them. The CDR3 sequence is 15 residues long. The CDR3 loop is CASSGQQWIGNEQFF. The DNA read from the CDR3 is TGTGCCAGCAGCGGACAACAGTGGATCGGGAATGAG.

Ten or more counts support this clone. From the germline J gene comes the end of the CDR3, since the read stops 3 residues before it. The chain carries TRBV7-8 and TRBJ1-6; the D is unclear. This CDR3 has 14 amino acids. In germline, CDR1 is SGHVS, CDR2 FQNEAQ. The sequenced CDR3 bases are TGTGCCAGCAGCTTAGGCGACAAAACTTTCACC. Its translation is CASSLGDKTFT. The entire CDR3 protein is CASSLGDKTFTLHF.

The sample holds many counts of this clone. The read terminates 3 residues before the CDR3 end, so the remaining end is supplied by the germline J gene. This chain connects TRBV28 to TRBJ2-1; tentative D call: TRBD2 (5 bases). CDR1 is MDHEN and CDR2 is SYDVKM in the germline V gene. This CDR3 is 18 amino acids long. Trimming left V 6 bases short and J 3 bases short, with 24 bases between. The CDR3 bases that were read are TGTGCCAGCAGCATGGAACGGTTCAGCGGAGCCCTCTACAATGAG. This translates into CASSMERFSGALYNE. In full, the CDR3 reads CASSMERFSGALYNEQFF.

This clone was seen at least ten times. The CDR3 extends 3 residues past the end of the read, so its final part is completed from the germline J gene. The chain has TRBV7-3 and TRBJ2-1; D perhaps matches TRBD1 (6 bases). V was shortened by 5 bases and J by 6 bases, with 17 bases between the two germline ends. The CDR3 runs to 15 residues. Germline V gene data show CDR1 as SGHTA and CDR2 as FQGTGA. The CDR3 here is CASSLAPQGGNEQFF. Incomplete CDR3 DNA: TGTGCCAGCAGCCTAGCCCCACAGGGCGGCAATGAG. The entire variable domain, with the rest obtained from reference TRBV7-3 and TRBJ2-1, is as follows: GAGVSQTPSNKVTEKGKYVELRCDPISGHTALYWYRQSLGQGPEFLIYFQGTGAADDSGLPNDRFFAVRPEGSVSTLKIQRTERGDSAVYLCASSLAPQGGNEQFFGPGTRLTVL.

This clone was counted many times. Incomplete CDR3 DNA: TGTGCCAGTACCCACCGGGACTGGGGTGGCGATGAG. This gives the protein CASTHRDWGGDE. The complete CDR3 protein is CASTHRDWGGDEQFF. This rearrangement joins TRBV19 to TRBJ2-1, with D possibly TRBD2 on 6 matching bases. The DNA ends 3 residues before the CDR3 does, and the rest of the CDR3 is filled in from the germline J gene. CDR1 is LNHDA, CDR2 SQIVND, per germline (reference sequence). V shed 7 bases and J shed 8 bases, with 21 bases lying between them. The CDR3 runs to 15 residues.

This clone was counted at least ten times. The CDR3 goes on 3 residues after the read ends, and that part is filled in from the germline J gene. The V gene is TRBV20-1, the J gene TRBJ1-1; a possible D gene is TRBD1 (6 bases). V lost 3 bases to trimming and J lost 3 bases, with 17 bases between them. From germline, CDR1 is DFQATT and CDR2 SNEGSKA (reference sequence). The CDR3 has 15 amino acids. CDR3 bases read: TGCAGTGCTAGGCGGACGGGAAGGGGGTACACTGAA. Its protein is CSARRTGRGYTE. The CDR3 in its entirety is CSARRTGRGYTEAFF.

There are many counts of this clone. Coverage ceases 3 residues before the CDR3 finishes, and the germline J gene fills in the end. The chain has TRBV20-1 and TRBJ2-7, with 10 bases lining up with TRBD2. Trimming removed 5 bases from V and 5 bases from J; junction bases left unmatched: 6. The CDR3 length is 13 residues. CDR1 and CDR2 from the germline V gene are DFQATT and SNEGSKA (reference sequence). CDR3 amino acids: CSAYWTSGHEQYF. The CDR3 DNA, read in part, is TGCAGTGCTTATTGGACTAGCGGCCACGAG.